Listed here are 9 T cell receptor beta chains from one sample, sequenced in a study of T cell repertoires in cytomegalovirus infection. One entry per CDR3 protein results from TCRdb running MiXCR on the reads. This sample has 680,000 or so distinct CDR3 sequences, with approximately 34% found just once. Input material: PBMCs. The receptors were gathered from a human donor in good health (CMV status not recorded). Some clones in this sample may be carry-over from other donors' samples.

The V gene is TRBV27, the J gene TRBJ1-2; perhaps TRBD1 as D (6 bases). V lost 3 bases, J lost 4 bases, and 21 bases lay in between. The germline V gene has CDR1 MNHEY and CDR2 SMNVEV (reference sequence). The CDR3 consists of 17 residues. The CDR3 sequence: CASSFFIIGQRVYGYTF. DNA of the CDR3: TGTGCCAGCAGTTTCTTTATCATCGGACAGCGTGTCTATGGCTACACCTTC.

This clonotype was seen a handful of times. The chain has TRBV28 and TRBJ1-5; TRBD1 might be the D (5 bases). V was pared by 4 bases and J by 5 bases, with 15 bases between. Per germline, CDR1 MDHEN and CDR2 SYDVKM. The CDR3 runs 15 residues. CDR3 nucleotide sequence: TGTGCCAGCAGTTCCCCCCGGGGGTCGCATCAGCCCCAGCATTTT. This translates into CASSSPRGSHQPQHF.

This clonotype was seen a few times. V and J are TRBV6-6 and TRBJ2-2, with TRBD2 as a possible D gene (5 bases). Per germline, CDR1 MNHNY and CDR2 SVGAGI (reference sequence). With 11 bases removed from V and 7 bases from J, the gap between germline ends came to 14 bases. The CDR3 runs to 12 residues. CDR3 loop: CACGPGGGELFF. The DNA of the CDR3 is TGTGCCTGCGGGCCCGGCGGCGGGGAGCTGTTTTTT.

As concerns this clonotype: The missing conserved phenylalanine or tryptophan at the end of this CDR3 makes a read error likely. CDR3 amino acids: CASSQEGGLAGFQNEQFC. Written as DNA, the CDR3 is TGCGCCAGCAGCCAAGAAGGCGGACTAGCGGGGTTTCAGAATGAGCAGTTCTGC. The chain is built from TRBV4-1 and TRBJ2-1; TRBD2 matches at 12 bases. CDR1 and CDR2 from the germline V gene are MGHRA and YSYEKL. V shed 0 bases, J shed 7 bases, and the junction held 10 bases outside the gene matches. This CDR3 comprises 18 residues.

J is TRBJ2-7 and V is TRBV5-4; 8 bases map to TRBD2. Germline values: CDR1 SGHNT, CDR2 YYREEE (reference sequence). V gave up 0 bases and J gave up 3 bases; unmatched junction bases: 5. The CDR3 sequence is 15 residues long. The chain's CDR3 is CASSLESRGGYEQYF. Here the CDR3 DNA reads TGTGCCAGCAGCTTGGAGAGCCGGGGGGGCTACGAGCAGTACTTC.

V gene TRBV29-1 combines with J gene TRBJ2-3; 10 nucleotides agree with TRBD2. Germline CDR1 is SQVTM and CDR2 is ANQGSEA. The CDR3 totals 15 residues. The trim removed 7 bases at V and 1 base at J, leaving 8 bases unmatched. CDR3 sequence (DNA): TGCAGCGGCCTTCTAGCGGGGGCGCGCACAGATACGCAGTATTTT. Translating it yields CSGLLAGARTDTQYF.

The V gene is TRBV5-1, the J gene TRBJ2-5, with 10 bases lining up with TRBD2. The CDR3 spans 14 residues. Germline CDR1 is SGHRS and CDR2 is YFSETQ. The V gene end was trimmed by 5 bases and the J gene end by 5 bases; junction bases not matched to a gene: 6. The CDR3 coding sequence is TGCGCCAGCAGGAGAGCGGGGGGGCTGGAGACCCAGTACTTC. Translated: CASRRAGGLETQYF.

The chain links TRBV19 to TRBJ1-1; possible D gene TRBD1, 5 bases. Germline V lookup: CDR1 LNHDA, CDR2 SQIVND (reference sequence). The ends were cut back, 7 bases at V and 4 bases at J, with 13 bases in the middle. The CDR3 length is 13 residues. CDR3 protein: CASNVGGSTEAFF. The CDR3 coding sequence is TGTGCCAGTAATGTCGGGGGGAGCACTGAAGCTTTCTTT.

The gene calls are TRBV7-9 and TRBJ1-1; weak D call: TRBD1 (5 bases). Trimming shortened V by 5 bases and J by 1 base, and 14 bases separated the two germline ends. Germline V gene lookup returns CDR1 SEHNR and CDR2 FQNEAQ (reference sequence). The CDR3 sequence is 15 residues long. The CDR3 here is CASSPRRAGNTEAFF. CDR3 DNA sequence: TGTGCCAGCAGCCCTCGCAGGGCGGGGAACACTGAAGCTTTCTTT.